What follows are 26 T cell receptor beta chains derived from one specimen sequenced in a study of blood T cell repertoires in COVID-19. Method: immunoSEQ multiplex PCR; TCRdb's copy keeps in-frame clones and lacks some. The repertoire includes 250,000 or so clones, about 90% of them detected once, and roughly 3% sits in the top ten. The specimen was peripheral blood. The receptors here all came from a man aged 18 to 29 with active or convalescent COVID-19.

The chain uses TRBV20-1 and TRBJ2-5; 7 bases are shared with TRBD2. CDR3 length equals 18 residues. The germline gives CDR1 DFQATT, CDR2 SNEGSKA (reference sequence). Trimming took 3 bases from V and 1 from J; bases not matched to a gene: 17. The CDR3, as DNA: TGCAGTGCTAGTGCCAGCCCGACTAGCCCGGTTCCCCAAGAGACCCAGTACTTC. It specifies CSASASPTSPVPQETQYF.

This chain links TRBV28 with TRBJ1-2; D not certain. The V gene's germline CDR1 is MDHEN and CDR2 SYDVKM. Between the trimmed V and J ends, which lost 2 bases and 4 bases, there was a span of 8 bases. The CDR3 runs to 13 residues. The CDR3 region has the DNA TGTGCCAGCAGTTTAGCAGTAAGCTATGGCTACACCTTC. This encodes CASSLAVSYGYTF.

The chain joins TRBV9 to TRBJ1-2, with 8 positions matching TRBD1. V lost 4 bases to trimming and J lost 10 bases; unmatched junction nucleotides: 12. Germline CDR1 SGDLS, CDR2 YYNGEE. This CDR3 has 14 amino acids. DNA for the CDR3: TGTGCCAGCAGCTGGACAGGGAGCTCCCTGAACTACACCTTC. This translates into CASSWTGSSLNYTF.

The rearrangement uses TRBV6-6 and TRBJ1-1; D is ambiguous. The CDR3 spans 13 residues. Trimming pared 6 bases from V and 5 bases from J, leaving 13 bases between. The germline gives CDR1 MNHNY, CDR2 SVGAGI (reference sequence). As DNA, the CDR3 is TGTGCCAGCAGCCGTGGGGAGTTGACTGAAGCTTTCTTT. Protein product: CASSRGELTEAFF.

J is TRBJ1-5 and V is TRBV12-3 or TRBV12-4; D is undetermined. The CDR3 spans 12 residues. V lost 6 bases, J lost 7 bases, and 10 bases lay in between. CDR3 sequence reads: CASSTLGQPQHF. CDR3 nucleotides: TGTGCCAGCAGCACCCTAGGACAGCCCCAGCATTTT.

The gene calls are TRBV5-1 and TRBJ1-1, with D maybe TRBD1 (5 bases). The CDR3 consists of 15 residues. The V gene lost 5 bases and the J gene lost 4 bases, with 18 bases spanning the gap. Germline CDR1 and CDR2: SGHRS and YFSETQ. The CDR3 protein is CASSHQGARGTEAFF. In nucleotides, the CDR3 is TGCGCCAGCAGTCATCAGGGTGCAAGGGGCACTGAAGCTTTCTTT.

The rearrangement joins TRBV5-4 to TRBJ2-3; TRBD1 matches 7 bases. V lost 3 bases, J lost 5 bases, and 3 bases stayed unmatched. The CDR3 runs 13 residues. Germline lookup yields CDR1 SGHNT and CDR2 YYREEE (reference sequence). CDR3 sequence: CASSSTGEDTQYF. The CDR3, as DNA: TGTGCCAGCAGCTCAACAGGGGAAGATACGCAGTATTTT.

CDR3 amino acids: CASRDRGRDGYTF. The CDR3 DNA sequence: TGTGCCAGTAGGGACAGGGGGAGGGATGGCTACACCTTC. The chain uses TRBV19 and TRBJ1-2; 10 bases align to TRBD1. This CDR3 is built from 13 residues. With V trimmed by 6 bases and J by 6 bases, 4 bases remained unmatched. Germline V lookup: CDR1 LNHDA, CDR2 SQIVND (reference sequence).

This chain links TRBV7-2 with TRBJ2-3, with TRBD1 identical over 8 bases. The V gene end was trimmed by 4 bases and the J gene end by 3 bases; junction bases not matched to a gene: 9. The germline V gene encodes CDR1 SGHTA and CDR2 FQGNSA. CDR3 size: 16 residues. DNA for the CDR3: TGTGCCAGCAGCTCATTCAGGGGGCTGGAGACAGATACGCAGTATTTT. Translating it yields CASSSFRGLETDTQYF.

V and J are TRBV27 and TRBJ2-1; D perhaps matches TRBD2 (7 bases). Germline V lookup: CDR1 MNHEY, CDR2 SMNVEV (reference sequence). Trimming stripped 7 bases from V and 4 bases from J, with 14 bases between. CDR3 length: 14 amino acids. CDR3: CASIGGALYNEQFF. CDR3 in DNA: TGTGCCAGCATAGGGGGGGCGCTTTACAATGAGCAGTTCTTC.

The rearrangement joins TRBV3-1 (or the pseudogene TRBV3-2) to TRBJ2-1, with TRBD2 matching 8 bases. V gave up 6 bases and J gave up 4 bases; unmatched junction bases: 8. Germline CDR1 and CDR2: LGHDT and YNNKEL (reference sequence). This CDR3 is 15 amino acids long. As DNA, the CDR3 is TGTGCCAGCAGTCCCAGCGGGGGCCCATACAATGAGCAGTTCTTC. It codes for CASSPSGGPYNEQFF.

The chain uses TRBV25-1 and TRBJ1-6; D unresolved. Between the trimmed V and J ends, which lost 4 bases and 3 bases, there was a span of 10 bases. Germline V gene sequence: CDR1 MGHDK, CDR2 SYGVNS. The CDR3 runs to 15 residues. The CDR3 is CASSVYSDYNSPLHF. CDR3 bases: TGTGCCAGCAGTGTGTACAGTGACTATAATTCACCCCTCCACTTT.

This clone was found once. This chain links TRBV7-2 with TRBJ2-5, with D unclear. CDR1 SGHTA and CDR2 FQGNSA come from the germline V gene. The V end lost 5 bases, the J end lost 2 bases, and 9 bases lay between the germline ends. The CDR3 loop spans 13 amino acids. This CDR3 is CASSAQFQETQYF. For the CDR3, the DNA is TGTGCCAGCAGCGCCCAGTTTCAAGAGACCCAGTACTTC.

As DNA, the CDR3 is TGCGCCAGCAGCTTTCAAGAGGCCGGGTCCTACGAGCAGTACTTC. Residues: CASSFQEAGSYEQYF. The rearrangement joins TRBV4-1 to TRBJ2-7, with D unresolved. V lost 5 bases, J lost 1 base, and 15 bases lay in between. This CDR3 comprises 15 residues. The germline V gene encodes CDR1 MGHRA and CDR2 YSYEKL.

In DNA, the CDR3 is TGTGCCAGCACCCTTAGCCTTGACTATGGCTACACCTTC. Translation: CASTLSLDYGYTF. J is TRBJ1-2 and V is TRBV5-5; no firm D call. V lost 6 bases to trimming and J lost 3 bases, with 12 bases between them. Germline-derived CDR1 and CDR2 are SGHKS and YYEKEE (reference sequence). The CDR3 runs 13 residues.

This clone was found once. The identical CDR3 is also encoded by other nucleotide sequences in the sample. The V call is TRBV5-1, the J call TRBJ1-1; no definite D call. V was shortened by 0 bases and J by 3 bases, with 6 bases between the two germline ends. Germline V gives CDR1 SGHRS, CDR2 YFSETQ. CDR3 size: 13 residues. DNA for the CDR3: TGCGCCAGCAGCTTGGTCGGAGACACTGAAGCTTTCTTT. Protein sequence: CASSLVGDTEAFF.

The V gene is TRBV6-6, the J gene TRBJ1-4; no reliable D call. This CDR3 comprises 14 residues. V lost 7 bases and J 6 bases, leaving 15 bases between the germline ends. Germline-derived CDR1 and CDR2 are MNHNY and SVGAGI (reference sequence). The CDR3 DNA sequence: TGTGCCAGCATTAACCGGGGAGGTGATGAAAAACTGTTTTTT. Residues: CASINRGGDEKLFF.

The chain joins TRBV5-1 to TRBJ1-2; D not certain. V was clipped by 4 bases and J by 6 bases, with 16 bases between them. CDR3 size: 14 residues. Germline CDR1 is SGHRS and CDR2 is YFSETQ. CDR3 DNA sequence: TGCGCCAGCAGCGTCGGGCCCGGGGATGATGGCTACACCTTC. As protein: CASSVGPGDDGYTF.

CDR3 DNA: TGTGCCAGCTCACCGCTAACTACGGTGAACTCTGGGGCCAACGTCCTGACTTTC. Its translation: CASSPLTTVNSGANVLTF. This chain uses TRBV18 with TRBJ2-6; D is uncertain. The CDR3 contains 18 residues. In germline, CDR1 is KGHSH, CDR2 LQKENI. Trimming removed 3 bases from V and 0 bases from J, with 15 bases in between.

CDR3 in amino acids: CASSLGTGNQPQHF. The CDR3 DNA sequence: TGTGCCAGCAGTCTTGGGACAGGCAATCAGCCCCAGCATTTT. The chain recombines TRBV28 with TRBJ1-5; 7 bases align to TRBD1. The V segment lost 5 bases and the J segment 2 bases; nucleotides outside the gene matches: 3. Germline V gives CDR1 MDHEN, CDR2 SYDVKM. The CDR3 extends over 14 amino acids.

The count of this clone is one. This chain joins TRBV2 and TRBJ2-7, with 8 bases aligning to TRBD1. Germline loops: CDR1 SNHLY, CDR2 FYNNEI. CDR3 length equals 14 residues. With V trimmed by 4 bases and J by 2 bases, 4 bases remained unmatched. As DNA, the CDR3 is TGTGCCAGCAGTGGGACAGGGACCCCCTACGAGCAGTACTTC. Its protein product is CASSGTGTPYEQYF.

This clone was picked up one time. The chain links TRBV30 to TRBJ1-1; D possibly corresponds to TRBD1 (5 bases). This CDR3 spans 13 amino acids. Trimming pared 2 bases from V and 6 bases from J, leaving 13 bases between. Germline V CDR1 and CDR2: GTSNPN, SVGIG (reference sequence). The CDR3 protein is CAWSILSGAEAFF. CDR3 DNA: TGTGCCTGGAGTATTCTTTCGGGGGCTGAAGCTTTCTTT.

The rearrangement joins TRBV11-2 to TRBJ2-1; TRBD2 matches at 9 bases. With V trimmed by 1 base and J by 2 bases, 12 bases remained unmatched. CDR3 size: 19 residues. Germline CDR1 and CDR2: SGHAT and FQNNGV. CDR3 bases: TGTGCCAGCAGCTTAGGTGCTATAGCGGGAGCGTTTACCTACAATGAGCAGTTCTTC. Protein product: CASSLGAIAGAFTYNEQFF.

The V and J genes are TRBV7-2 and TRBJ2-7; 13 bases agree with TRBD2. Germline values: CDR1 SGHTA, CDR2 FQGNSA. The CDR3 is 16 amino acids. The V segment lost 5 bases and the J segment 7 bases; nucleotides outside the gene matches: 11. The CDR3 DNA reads TGTGCCAGCAGCCCCCAACTAGCGGGAGGGCCCTGGGAGCAGTACTTC. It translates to CASSPQLAGGPWEQYF.

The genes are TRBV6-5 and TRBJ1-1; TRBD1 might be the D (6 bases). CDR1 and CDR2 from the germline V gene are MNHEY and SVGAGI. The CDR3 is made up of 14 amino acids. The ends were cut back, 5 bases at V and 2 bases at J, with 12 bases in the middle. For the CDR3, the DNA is TGTGCCAGCAGTATATCGACAGGTAACACTGAAGCTTTCTTT. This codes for CASSISTGNTEAFF.

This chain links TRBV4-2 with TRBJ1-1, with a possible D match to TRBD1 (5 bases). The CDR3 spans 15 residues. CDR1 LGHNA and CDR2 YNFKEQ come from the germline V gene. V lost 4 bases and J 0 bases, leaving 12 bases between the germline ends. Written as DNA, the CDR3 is TGTGCCAGCAGCCCCCCGGGGGAACTGAACACTGAAGCTTTCTTT. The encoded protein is CASSPPGELNTEAFF.